This TCR beta chain stems from a study of shared clonotypes between healthy human individuals. Study-wide findings and caveats: A limitation of the genetic and exposure-history diversity represented arose from few donors.

On this clone itself: Its antigen remains unknown.

Profiled with immunoSEQ multiplex PCR; TCRdb holds only in-frame clones, not every one. The sample shows roughly 2 million clones, roughly 95% of them seen only once. This receptor was obtained from a young man in good health. Sequenced: naive CD4+ T cells sorted from blood. The subset was: CD45RA+ positively selected.

DNA of the CDR3: TGTGCCAGCAGTTACTTCGAGTACACCGGGGAGCTGTTTTTT. This encodes CASSYFEYTGELFF. The chain links TRBV6-5 to TRBJ2-2, with D uncertain. This CDR3 region has 14 residues. V was shortened by 1 base and J by 3 bases, with 6 bases between the two germline ends. Germline-derived CDR1 and CDR2 are MNHEY and SVGAGI.